These 25 T cell receptor beta chains originate from one sample sequenced in a study of shared clonotypes between healthy human individuals. Sequencing used immunoSEQ multiplex PCR; TCRdb keeps in-frame clones, though not all of them. The repertoire holds hundreds of thousands of clones, with around 78% as singletons. The sample taken for sequencing was PBMCs. Receptors were obtained from a woman aged 40 to 50 in good health. Some clones in this sample may be carry-over from other donors' samples.

The rearrangement uses TRBV7-2 and TRBJ2-5; tentatively, D is TRBD2 (5 bases). In germline, CDR1 is SGHTA, CDR2 FQGNSA. V gave up 4 bases and J gave up 5 bases, with 14 bases separating them. There are 14 residues in the CDR3. CDR3 in DNA: TGTGCCAGCAGCTCCACTCGGGGAGTTGAGACCCAGTACTTC. Amino acid sequence: CASSSTRGVETQYF.

The chain employs TRBV28 and TRBJ2-7; D remains ambiguous. The CDR3 is 13 residues long. From germline, CDR1 is MDHEN and CDR2 SYDVKM. The V end lost 7 bases, the J end lost 2 bases, and 12 bases lay between the germline ends. Here the CDR3 reads CASTVGTTYEQYF. The CDR3 coding sequence is TGTGCCAGCACAGTCGGAACCACCTACGAGCAGTACTTC. Filled out from reference TRBV28 and TRBJ2-7, the complete variable domain reads DVKVTQSSRYLVKRTGEKVFLECVQDMDHENMFWYRQDPGLGLRLIYFSYDVKMKEKGDIPEGYSVSREKKERFSLILESASTNQTSMYLCASTVGTTYEQYFGPGTRLTVT.

CDR3 in amino acids: CASSTKREGNEQFF. The CDR3 DNA sequence: TGTGCCAGCAGCACAAAGCGGGAGGGCAATGAGCAGTTCTTC. The chain is built from TRBV7-9 and TRBJ2-1; 10 nucleotides line up with TRBD2. Trimming cost V 5 bases and J 6 bases; bases outside gene matches: 4. Germline V gene sequence: CDR1 SEHNR, CDR2 FQNEAQ (reference sequence). There are 14 residues in the CDR3.

The V and J genes are TRBV6-5 and TRBJ2-5; 9 nucleotides agree with TRBD1. This CDR3 is 15 amino acids long. Germline-derived CDR1 and CDR2 are MNHEY and SVGAGI. Trimming removed 6 bases from V and 2 bases from J; junction bases left unmatched: 7. This chain's CDR3 is CASSSGQGHQETQYF. For the CDR3, the DNA is TGTGCCAGCAGCTCAGGACAGGGGCATCAAGAGACCCAGTACTTC.

The V call is TRBV10-1, the J call TRBJ2-1; 11 bases agree with TRBD2. Looked up from germline, CDR1 is WNHNN and CDR2 is SYGVQD (reference sequence). This CDR3 has 15 residues. Losses at the gene ends were 4 bases for V and 10 bases for J; bases not matched to a gene: 9. The CDR3 reads CASSGGSGRAGEQFF. CDR3 nucleotide sequence: TGCGCCAGCAGTGGGGGTAGCGGGAGGGCCGGGGAGCAGTTCTTC.

This clone was detected only once. The chain joins TRBV4-3 to TRBJ1-2, with 7 bases aligning to TRBD1. CDR1 is LGHNA, CDR2 YSLEER, per germline. This CDR3 region has 17 residues. The J segment lost 8 bases and the V segment lost 0 bases, leaving 15 bases of the junction unmatched. The CDR3 here is CASSQEIRQGGAVGYTF. The CDR3 DNA follows: TGCGCCAGCAGCCAAGAAATCCGCCAGGGGGGAGCGGTAGGCTACACCTTC.

The chain has TRBV27 and TRBJ2-3; perhaps TRBD2 as D (7 bases). The CDR3 length is 15 residues. V gave up 3 bases and J gave up 4 bases, with 14 bases separating them. Germline V gives CDR1 MNHEY, CDR2 SMNVEV (reference sequence). Written as DNA, the CDR3 is TGTGCCAGCAGTTTTCGGGGGGCATCTTCAGATACGCAGTATTTT. It is translated as CASSFRGASSDTQYF.

The J gene is TRBJ2-1, the V gene TRBV5-1, with a weak D call TRBD2 (6 bases). This CDR3 has 15 amino acids. Per germline, CDR1 SGHRS and CDR2 YFSETQ. Trimming cost V 0 bases and J 2 bases, with 9 bases left between them. The CDR3: CASSLVGGTYNEQFF. As DNA, the CDR3 is TGCGCCAGCAGCTTGGTTGGGGGGACCTACAATGAGCAGTTCTTC.

The table lists this clone with a few counts. The J gene is TRBJ1-1, the V gene TRBV25-1; possibly TRBD1 for D (6 bases). Germline CDR1 and CDR2: MGHDK and SYGVNS. The CDR3 spans 14 residues. The germline V and J ends were trimmed by 10 bases and 3 bases, with 18 bases remaining between them. The CDR3 is CAISVHRGDTEAFF. CDR3 coding DNA: TGTGCCATCTCAGTGCATAGGGGGGACACTGAAGCTTTCTTT.

The J gene is TRBJ2-6, the V gene TRBV5-1, with TRBD2 matching over 8 bases. CDR1 and CDR2 (germline): SGHRS, YFSETQ. The CDR3 has 17 residues. The ends lost 6 bases at V and 0 bases at J; junction bases unmatched: 8. This CDR3 is CASTQTGGSSGANVLTF. CDR3 in DNA: TGCGCCAGCACCCAGACGGGAGGGAGCTCTGGGGCCAACGTCCTGACTTTC.

The chain joins TRBV28 to TRBJ1-3, with D uncertain. Germline assignment: CDR1 MDHEN and CDR2 SYDVKM. V was trimmed by 5 bases and J by 0 bases, leaving 11 bases between them. The CDR3 is made up of 15 amino acids. The CDR3 DNA is TGTGCCAGCAGTCAAACGATGGGCTCTGGAAACACCATATATTTT. This sequence encodes CASSQTMGSGNTIYF. Full variable domain (remainder filled in from reference TRBV28 and TRBJ1-3): DVKVTQSSRYLVKRTGEKVFLECVQDMDHENMFWYRQDPGLGLRLIYFSYDVKMKEKGDIPEGYSVSREKKERFSLILESASTNQTSMYLCASSQTMGSGNTIYFGEGSWLTVV.

This clone turned up a few times. The rearrangement uses TRBV19 and TRBJ1-2; D uncertain. The V end was cut by 6 bases, the J end by 8 bases, with 16 bases between. Germline V lookup: CDR1 LNHDA, CDR2 SQIVND (reference sequence). The CDR3 has 13 amino acids. The CDR3: CASRGRLRDGYTF. The CDR3 coding sequence is TGTGCCAGTAGAGGACGCCTTCGAGACGGCTACACCTTC.

The genes are TRBV27 and TRBJ2-7, with TRBD2 matching over 10 bases. The CDR3 consists of 14 residues. With 6 bases clipped from V and 3 bases from J, the junction kept 5 bases outside the gene matches. Germline V gives CDR1 MNHEY, CDR2 SMNVEV (reference sequence). The CDR3 sequence is CASRERLAGYEQYF. The CDR3 DNA reads as TGTGCCAGCAGAGAAAGACTAGCGGGCTACGAGCAGTACTTC.

The genes are TRBV6-5 and TRBJ2-2, with D uncertain. The CDR3 runs 13 residues. The V and J ends lost 0 bases and 8 bases respectively, with 7 bases between them. Per the germline V gene, CDR1 is MNHEY and CDR2 is SVGAGI. The CDR3: CASSYSKSGELFF. CDR3 bases: TGTGCCAGCAGTTACTCGAAGTCAGGGGAGCTGTTTTTT.

This sequence joins TRBV7-6 and TRBJ1-3; D possibly corresponds to TRBD1 (5 bases). CDR3 length: 17 amino acids. The germline V gene has CDR1 SGHVS and CDR2 FNYEAQ. V was cut by 5 bases and J by 0 bases, with 17 bases left in between. This CDR3 reads CASSPRSGVPSGNTIYF. CDR3 nucleotides: TGTGCCAGCAGCCCCCGCTCGGGGGTACCCTCTGGAAACACCATATATTTT.

CDR3 DNA: TGTGCCAGTTCAACGTCAGGGGAGACCCAGTACTTC. This gives the protein CASSTSGETQYF. This chain links TRBV25-1 with TRBJ2-5; weak D call: TRBD1 (5 bases). Germline CDR1 reads MGHDK; CDR2 reads SYGVNS. V was clipped by 9 bases and J by 5 bases, with 13 bases between them. The CDR3 consists of 12 residues. Complete variable domain (other parts from reference TRBV25-1 and TRBJ2-5): EADIYQTPRYLVIGTGKKITLECSQTMGHDKMYWYQQDPGMELHLIHYSYGVNSTEKGDLSSESTVSRIRTEHFPLTLESARPSHTSQYLCASSTSGETQYFGPGTRLLVL.

This clone was observed a few times. The chain recombines TRBV28 with TRBJ1-5, with 7 bases aligning to TRBD1. Germline-derived CDR1 and CDR2 are MDHEN and SYDVKM. Trimming cost V 7 bases and J 1 base; bases outside gene matches: 4. This CDR3 contains 14 residues. The CDR3 region has the DNA TGTGCCAGCACAGGGGGGCAAAGCAATCAGCCCCAGCATTTT. Amino acids: CASTGGQSNQPQHF. Full variable domain (remainder filled in from reference TRBV28 and TRBJ1-5): DVKVTQSSRYLVKRTGEKVFLECVQDMDHENMFWYRQDPGLGLRLIYFSYDVKMKEKGDIPEGYSVSREKKERFSLILESASTNQTSMYLCASTGGQSNQPQHFGDGTRLSIL.

This clone was seen a handful of times. The rearrangement joins TRBV11-2 to TRBJ2-5; 12 nucleotides agree with TRBD2. V lost 2 bases, J lost 3 bases, and 4 bases stayed unmatched. The CDR3 is made up of 16 amino acids. The germline V gene encodes CDR1 SGHAT and CDR2 FQNNGV. CDR3 loop: CASSLSGLAGKETQYF. DNA for the CDR3: TGTGCCAGCAGCTTAAGCGGACTAGCGGGAAAAGAGACCCAGTACTTC.

The rearrangement joins TRBV18 to TRBJ2-3; TRBD2 matches at 10 bases. The CDR3 covers 19 residues. Germline V CDR1 and CDR2: KGHSH, LQKENI. V gave up 5 bases and J gave up 0 bases; unmatched junction bases: 14. DNA of the CDR3: TGTGCCAGCTCAGTCAGCCCGGCGGGACTAGCGTCTAGCACAGATACGCAGTATTTT. It codes for CASSVSPAGLASSTDTQYF.

The count of this clone is one. Distinct nucleotide sequences in the sample also encode this CDR3. The chain has TRBV10-3 and TRBJ2-1; 8 bases line up with TRBD2. Trimming took 5 bases from V and 3 from J; bases not matched to a gene: 6. Germline V gene data show CDR1 as ENHRY and CDR2 as SYGVKD. The CDR3 consists of 15 residues. CDR3 nucleotides: TGTGCCATCAGTAGTCTGGCGGGGGGCTACAATGAGCAGTTCTTC. Protein product: CAISSLAGGYNEQFF.

The chain combines TRBV5-1 with TRBJ1-4, with 7 nucleotides matching TRBD1. CDR3 size: 15 residues. Germline lookup yields CDR1 SGHRS and CDR2 YFSETQ. V lost 4 bases and J lost 5; bases outside the gene matches: 8. CDR3 residues: CASSPGTAINEKLFF. As DNA, the CDR3 is TGCGCCAGCAGCCCGGGGACAGCTATAAATGAAAAACTGTTTTTT.

The chain has TRBV7-2 and TRBJ1-1, with D tentatively TRBD1 (6 bases). This CDR3 is 15 amino acids long. Germline-derived CDR1 and CDR2 are SGHTA and FQGNSA. Trimming took off 1 base at V and 4 bases at J, with 13 bases between the two ends. Here the CDR3 reads CASSLDTGRTTEAFF. CDR3 DNA: TGTGCCAGCAGCTTAGACACAGGGCGGACCACTGAAGCTTTCTTT.

The chain uses TRBV27 and TRBJ2-2; 7 positions match TRBD1. Germline CDR1 MNHEY, CDR2 SMNVEV (reference sequence). The V gene end was trimmed by 4 bases and the J gene end by 6 bases; junction bases not matched to a gene: 2. The CDR3 consists of 13 residues. As DNA, the CDR3 is TGTGCCAGCAGTTCTGGACAGGCCGGGGAGCTGTTTTTT. Amino acids: CASSSGQAGELFF.

This chain connects TRBV28 to TRBJ2-1, with 8 bases lining up with TRBD2. This CDR3 spans 16 amino acids. J gave up 1 base and V 6 bases, and 8 bases lay outside the gene matches. CDR1 MDHEN and CDR2 SYDVKM come from the germline V gene. Written as DNA, the CDR3 is TGTGCCAGCAGGGGGGGTAGCGGGGTGTCCTACAATGAGCAGTTCTTC. It is translated as CASRGGSGVSYNEQFF. The complete variable domain, with remaining parts taken from reference TRBV28 and TRBJ2-1, reads DVKVTQSSRYLVKRTGEKVFLECVQDMDHENMFWYRQDPGLGLRLIYFSYDVKMKEKGDIPEGYSVSREKKERFSLILESASTNQTSMYLCASRGGSGVSYNEQFFGPGTRLTVL.

The chain is built from TRBV2 and TRBJ2-1; a weak D match, TRBD1 (6 bases). Trimming removed 10 bases from V and 5 bases from J, with 18 bases in between. Per germline, CDR1 SNHLY and CDR2 FYNNEI. The CDR3 spans 14 residues. CDR3 in amino acids: CATSLQGRDNEQFF. DNA for the CDR3: TGTGCCACTTCCCTACAGGGACGGGACAATGAGCAGTTCTTC.